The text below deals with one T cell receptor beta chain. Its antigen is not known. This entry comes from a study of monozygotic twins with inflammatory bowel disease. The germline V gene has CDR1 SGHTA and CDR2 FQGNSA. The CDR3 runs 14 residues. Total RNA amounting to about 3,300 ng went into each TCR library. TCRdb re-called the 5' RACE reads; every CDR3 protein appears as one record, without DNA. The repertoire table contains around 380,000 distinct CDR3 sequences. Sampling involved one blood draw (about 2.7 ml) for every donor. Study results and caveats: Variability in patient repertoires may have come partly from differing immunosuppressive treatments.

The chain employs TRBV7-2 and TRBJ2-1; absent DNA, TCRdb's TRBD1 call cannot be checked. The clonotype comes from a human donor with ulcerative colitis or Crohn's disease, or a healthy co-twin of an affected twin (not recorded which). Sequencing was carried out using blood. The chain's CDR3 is CASRRNLRVKEQFF.